This T cell receptor beta chain was captured in a study of T cell changes during pregnancy in multiple sclerosis. The CDR3 runs to 13 residues. Germline CDR1 SGHDT, CDR2 YYEEEE. V was pared by 3 bases and J by 2 bases, with 9 bases between. Assay used: immunoSEQ multiplex PCR; TCRdb lists only in-frame clones, some missing. The table has some 41,000 clones, nearly 90% seen once; the top ten hold approximately 4%. The starting material was CD8+ T cells from peripheral blood mononuclear cells, obtained in the first trimester of pregnancy. The chain recombines TRBV5-6 with TRBJ2-7; perhaps TRBD1 as D (6 bases). The sequence was collected from a female donor with multiple sclerosis, enrolled in a pregnancy study. DNA of the CDR3: TGTGCCAGCAGCTCCGGGACACCCTACGAGCAGTACTTC. Translating gives CASSSGTPYEQYF.